One and the same sample provided the 14 T cell receptor beta chains below, sequenced in a study of blood T cells in healthy people across ages. Then a second PCR, running roughly 6 to 12 cycles, was carried out with a sample-barcoded 5' primer and a J-beta primer mix. One entry per CDR3 protein, called by TCRdb with MiXCR from the 5' RACE reads. The repertoire holds about 500,000 distinct CDR3 sequences, with 24% as singletons. Separately, the same data were catalogued under a study of T cells of mothers and their children.

The sequenced sample was blood. Receptors originate from a boy younger than 18 in good health.

This clonotype was counted at least ten times. The chain links TRBV7-2 to TRBJ1-2; 8 nucleotides line up with TRBD1. CDR3 length equals 17 residues. Unmatched junction bases numbered 12, after V lost 2 bases and J lost 4 bases. Per germline, CDR1 SGHTA and CDR2 FQGNSA. Here the CDR3 reads CASSLKDRVPWIYGYTF. CDR3 sequence (DNA): TGTGCCAGCAGCTTAAAGGACAGGGTGCCTTGGATCTATGGCTACACCTTC.

This chain links TRBV28 with TRBJ1-4; tentative D call: TRBD1 (5 bases). Trimming removed 8 bases from V and 3 bases from J, with 19 bases in between. The CDR3 sequence is 16 residues long. CDR1 is MDHEN and CDR2 is SYDVKM in the germline V gene. CDR3 coding DNA: TGTGCCAGCTTCCCCGGGGGGGTTAGGGCTAATGAAAAACTGTTTTTT. This codes for CASFPGGVRANEKLFF. Combining the CDR3 with reference TRBV28 and TRBJ1-4 gives the whole variable domain DVKVTQSSRYLVKRTGEKVFLECVQDMDHENMFWYRQDPGLGLRLIYFSYDVKMKEKGDIPEGYSVSREKKERFSLILESASTNQTSMYLCASFPGGVRANEKLFFGSGTQLSVL.

V and J are TRBV14 and TRBJ2-5, with no clear D. The J call is doubtful: the DNA matches TRBJ2-7 better. The CDR3 spans 13 residues. The V gene's germline CDR1 is SGHDN and CDR2 FVKESK. Written as DNA, the CDR3 is TGTGCCAGCAGCCAACAAGGGCGGCGCGAGCAGTACTTC. Its translation is CASSQQGRREQYF.

The chain links TRBV20-1 to TRBJ1-1, with D possibly matching TRBD1 (5 bases). Germline lookup yields CDR1 DFQATT and CDR2 SNEGSKA (reference sequence). V lost 0 bases to trimming and J lost 5 bases, with 13 bases between them. This CDR3 region has 14 residues. In DNA, the CDR3 is TGCAGTGCTAGAGATAGTCAGGGAAATACTGAAGCTTTCTTT. Translating gives CSARDSQGNTEAFF.

This chain joins TRBV7-2 and TRBJ2-4, with 8 bases that match TRBD1. Trimming cost V 5 bases and J 5 bases; bases outside gene matches: 8. This CDR3 is 15 amino acids long. Germline V lookup: CDR1 SGHTA, CDR2 FQGNSA. CDR3 residues: CASSPRTGYENIQYF. The CDR3 DNA reads TGTGCCAGCAGCCCACGGACAGGGTATGAAAACATTCAGTACTTC.

This clonotype has a handful of counts. The chain couples TRBV7-3 to TRBJ2-1; D is undetermined. V lost 1 base to trimming and J lost 2 bases, with 9 bases between them. CDR3 length: 15 amino acids. CDR1 and CDR2 (germline): SGHTA, FQGTGA. The CDR3 loop reads CASSLSPPPYNEQFF. Written as DNA, the CDR3 is TGTGCCAGCAGCTTAAGTCCTCCACCCTACAATGAGCAGTTCTTC.

The J gene is TRBJ1-6, the V gene TRBV20-1, with TRBD1 matching 8 bases. This CDR3 spans 14 amino acids. V dropped 6 bases and J dropped 10; count of bases not matched to a gene: 11. Germline V CDR1 and CDR2: DFQATT, SNEGSKA (reference sequence). The CDR3 nucleotides read TGCAGTGCGGTTCAGGGGGCGCTGACCTCACCCCTCCACTTT. The encoded protein is CSAVQGALTSPLHF.

The table lists this clonotype with a few counts. CDR3 sequence reads: CASSLDYAKNIQYF. The CDR3 region has the DNA TGTGCCAGCAGCTTAGACTACGCCAAAAACATTCAGTACTTC. The rearrangement links TRBV7-2 to TRBJ2-4; no clear D. The ends were cut back, 1 base at V and 1 base at J, with 5 bases in the middle. CDR3 length: 14 residues. Germline V CDR1 and CDR2: SGHTA, FQGNSA.

This clonotype was counted a few times. The chain couples TRBV7-2 to TRBJ2-6; D call uncertain. V was clipped by 7 bases and J by 0 bases, with 10 bases between them. CDR1 is SGHTA and CDR2 is FQGNSA in the germline V gene. The CDR3 runs 15 residues. The CDR3 nucleotides read TGTGCCAGCATCTTTTTTTTCTCTGGGGCCAACGTCCTGACTTTC. Translated: CASIFFFSGANVLTF. Combining the CDR3 with reference TRBV7-2 and TRBJ2-6 gives the whole variable domain GAGVSQSPSNKVTEKGKDVELRCDPISGHTALYWYRQSLGQGLEFLIYFQGNSAPDKSGLPSDRFSAERTGGSVSTLTIQRTQQEDSAVYLCASIFFFSGANVLTFGAGSRLTVL.

This rearrangement joins TRBV27 to TRBJ2-7; the D gene is possibly TRBD2 (6 bases). Trimming stripped 8 bases from V and 5 bases from J, with 10 bases between. The CDR3 sequence is 11 residues long. CDR1 and CDR2 (germline): MNHEY, SMNVEV (reference sequence). For the CDR3, the DNA is TGTGCCAGCCGGCGGGGTAACGAGCAGTACTTC. It translates to CASRRGNEQYF.

Only a few counts were recorded for this clonotype. The CDR3 DNA is TGCGCATCCGGGACAGGGGCGACGAATCAGCCCCAGCATTTT. It translates to CASGTGATNQPQHF. The chain carries TRBV4-1 and TRBJ1-5, with 10 bases fitting TRBD1. Germline V CDR1 and CDR2: MGHRA, YSYEKL. The CDR3 totals 14 residues.

This clonotype has a count of ten or more. This sequence joins TRBV6-6 and TRBJ2-7, with TRBD1 matching over 8 bases. V lost 8 bases to trimming and J lost 3 bases; unmatched junction nucleotides: 3. The CDR3 contains 12 residues. Germline CDR1 reads MNHNY; CDR2 reads SVGAGI (reference sequence). The CDR3 nucleotides are TGTGCCAGCGCAGGACAGGGCTACGAGCAGTACTTC. Its translation is CASAGQGYEQYF.

The chain has TRBV2 and TRBJ1-4; 9 nucleotides line up with TRBD1. The CDR3 is 17 amino acids. V lost 7 bases and J lost 0; bases outside the gene matches: 9. Germline CDR1 and CDR2: SNHLY and FYNNEI. Here the CDR3 reads CASNRDRAYTTNEKLFF. CDR3 bases: TGTGCCAGCAACAGGGACAGGGCATATACAACTAATGAAAAACTGTTTTTT. Combining the CDR3 with reference TRBV2 and TRBJ1-4 gives the whole variable domain EPEVTQTPSHQVTQMGQEVILRCVPISNHLYFYWYRQILGQKVEFLVSFYNNEISEKSEIFDDQFSVERPDGSNFTLKIRSTKLEDSAMYFCASNRDRAYTTNEKLFFGSGTQLSVL.

The V gene is TRBV25-1, the J gene TRBJ2-7; 9 bases line up with TRBD1. This CDR3 is built from 18 residues. Germline CDR1 and CDR2: MGHDK and SYGVNS. V lost 2 bases to trimming and J lost 3 bases; unmatched junction nucleotides: 14. The CDR3, as DNA: TGTGCCAGCAGTGAACCACTAGGGACAGGGACCTCCGGCTACGAGCAGTACTTC. It translates to CASSEPLGTGTSGYEQYF.